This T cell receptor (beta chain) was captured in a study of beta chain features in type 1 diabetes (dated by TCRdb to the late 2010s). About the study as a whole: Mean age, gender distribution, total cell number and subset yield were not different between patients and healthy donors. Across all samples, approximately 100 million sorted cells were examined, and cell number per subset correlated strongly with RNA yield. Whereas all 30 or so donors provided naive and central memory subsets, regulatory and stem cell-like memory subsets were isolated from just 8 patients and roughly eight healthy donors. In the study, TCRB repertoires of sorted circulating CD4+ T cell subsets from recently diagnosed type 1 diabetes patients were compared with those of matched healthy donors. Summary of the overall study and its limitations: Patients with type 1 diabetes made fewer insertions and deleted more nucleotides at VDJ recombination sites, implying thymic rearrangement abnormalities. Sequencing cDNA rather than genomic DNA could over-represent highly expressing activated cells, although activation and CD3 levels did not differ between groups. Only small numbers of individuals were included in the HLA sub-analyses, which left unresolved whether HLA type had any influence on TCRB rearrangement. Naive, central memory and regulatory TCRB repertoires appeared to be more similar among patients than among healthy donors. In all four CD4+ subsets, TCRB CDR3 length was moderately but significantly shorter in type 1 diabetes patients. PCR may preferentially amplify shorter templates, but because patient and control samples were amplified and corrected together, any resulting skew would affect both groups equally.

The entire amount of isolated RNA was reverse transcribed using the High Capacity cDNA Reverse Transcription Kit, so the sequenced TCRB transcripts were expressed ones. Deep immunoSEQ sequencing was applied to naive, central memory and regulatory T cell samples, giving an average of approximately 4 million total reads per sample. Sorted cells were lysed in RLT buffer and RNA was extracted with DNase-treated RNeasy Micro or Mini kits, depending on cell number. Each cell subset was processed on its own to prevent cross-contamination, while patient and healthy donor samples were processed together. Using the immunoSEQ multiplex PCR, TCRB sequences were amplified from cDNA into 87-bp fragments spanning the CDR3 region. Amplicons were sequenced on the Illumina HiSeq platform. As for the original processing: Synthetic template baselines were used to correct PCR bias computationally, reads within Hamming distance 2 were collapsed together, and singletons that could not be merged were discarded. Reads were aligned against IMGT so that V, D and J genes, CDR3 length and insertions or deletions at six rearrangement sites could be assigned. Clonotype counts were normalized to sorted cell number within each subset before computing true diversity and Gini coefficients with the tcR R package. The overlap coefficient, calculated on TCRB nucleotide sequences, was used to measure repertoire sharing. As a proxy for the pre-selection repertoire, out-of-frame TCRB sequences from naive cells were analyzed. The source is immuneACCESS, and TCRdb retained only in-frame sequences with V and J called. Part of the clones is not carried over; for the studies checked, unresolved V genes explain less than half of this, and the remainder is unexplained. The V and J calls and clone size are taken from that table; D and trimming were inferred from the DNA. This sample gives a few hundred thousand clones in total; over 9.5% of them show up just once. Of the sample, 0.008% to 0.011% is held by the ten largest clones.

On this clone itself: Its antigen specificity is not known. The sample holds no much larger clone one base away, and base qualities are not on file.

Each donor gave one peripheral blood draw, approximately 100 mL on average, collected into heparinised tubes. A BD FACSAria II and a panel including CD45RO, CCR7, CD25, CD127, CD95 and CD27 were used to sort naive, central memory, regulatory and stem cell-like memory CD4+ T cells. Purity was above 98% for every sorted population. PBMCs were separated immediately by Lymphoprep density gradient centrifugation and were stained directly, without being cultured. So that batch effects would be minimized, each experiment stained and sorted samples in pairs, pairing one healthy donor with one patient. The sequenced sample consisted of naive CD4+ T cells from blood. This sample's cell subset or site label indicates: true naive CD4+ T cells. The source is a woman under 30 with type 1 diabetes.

The CDR3 corresponds to CSYVTSGLYNEQFF. The DNA sequence follows: TGCAGCTATGTTACTAGCGGACTTTACAATGAGCAGTTCTTC. Recombination joined TRBV29-1 with TRBJ2-1; 8 central bases correspond to TRBD2. The CDR3 goes from the cysteine to the phenylalanine over 14 residues. Only the CDR3 part of the read is kept: 42 bases, read in frame from the first base. Here V drops 8 bases and J drops 4 bases, and the junction holds 10 bases not matched to any gene. Per the germline V gene, SQVTM is the CDR1 and ANQGSEA is the CDR2.